One T cell receptor beta chain is described in this entry. Its antigen is currently unknown. This record comes from a study of T-cell memory formation after mild COVID-19. Each CDR3 protein is one row after TCRdb ran MiXCR on the 5' RACE reads. The sample holds some 300,000 distinct CDR3 sequences, about 20% seen once. CDR1 and CDR2 from the germline V gene are MNHNS and SASEGT. Trimming took 10 bases from V and 7 from J, leaving 14 bases between them. The CDR3 loop spans 11 amino acids. The study's findings and limits: Researchers report contracting CD4+ clones mostly in CM and EM, with CD8+ clones in EMRA.

The receptor's source is a man younger than 35 who had mild COVID-19 (a few samples of this study predate the infection). Cell type and time point are not known. The chain uses TRBV6-1 and TRBJ2-7; unclear D gene. The specimen was PBMCs or a T cell subset sorted from them (not recorded which). The CDR3 is CATLLGLEQYF. In nucleotides, the CDR3 is TGTGCCACCCTACTGGGTTTGGAGCAGTACTTC.